The rows below give T cell receptor beta chains drawn from one sample of a study of graft-versus-host responses after intestinal transplantation. This table comes from immunoSEQ multiplex PCR, and its TCRdb copy is limited to in-frame clones, with some not included. The table records 50,000 or so clones, about 93% of them present only once. Sample: PBMCs, taken around 27 months after a first intestinal transplant, on the day of a second. All receptors derive from a human patient who received an intestinal transplant, so some T cells may come from the graft donor. The CDR3 runs from the conserved cysteine through the conserved F or W. A D gene is named only where the DNA matches it firmly. Only part of the rows carry a size: once, few, many, or a class if the clone is expanded.

j_gene	d_gene	abundance	v_gene	CDR3aa	CDR3nt
TRBJ2-1	TRBD2	once	TRBV7-6	CASSLGSGTYNEQFF	TGTGCCAGCAGCTTAGGTAGCGGGACGTACAATGAGCAGTTCTTC
TRBJ1-2	-	-	TRBV6-5	CASSSHRDPQARYTF	TGTGCCAGCAGTTCCCACCGGGACCCCCAAGCCCGCTACACCTTC
TRBJ2-1	TRBD2	-	TRBV6-5	CASSFALAGGDNEQFF	TGTGCCAGCAGTTTTGCTCTAGCGGGAGGAGACAATGAGCAGTTCTTC
TRBJ2-7	TRBD2	-	TRBV2	CASCSGTSSYEQYF	TGTGCCAGCTGTTCCGGGACTAGCTCCTACGAGCAGTACTTC
TRBJ2-1	-	-	TRBV2	CASSLRGSEQFF	TGTGCCAGCAGTCTCAGGGGAAGTGAGCAGTTCTTC
TRBJ1-5	-	-	TRBV6-5	CASSDRTSNQPQHF	TGTGCCAGCAGTGATAGAACTAGCAATCAGCCCCAGCATTTT
TRBJ2-3	TRBD2	-	TRBV7-3	CASSFSGRGPDTQYF	TGTGCCAGCAGCTTTAGCGGGAGAGGTCCAGATACGCAGTATTTT
TRBJ2-7	-	-	TRBV27	CASSLTGYEQYF	TGTGCCAGCAGCCTCACAGGATACGAGCAGTACTTC
TRBJ2-1	TRBD2	-	TRBV6-6	CASNGLAGSLNEQFF	TGTGCCAGCAACGGACTAGCGGGATCCCTAAATGAGCAGTTCTTC
TRBJ2-1	-	-	TRBV7-9	CASSLPPMGARNEQFF	TGTGCCAGCAGCTTACCCCCCATGGGGGCGCGAAATGAGCAGTTCTTC
TRBJ2-5	-	-	TRBV11-2	CASSLGRTEEETQYF	TGTGCCAGCAGCTTAGGGCGGACCGAAGAAGAGACCCAGTACTTC
TRBJ2-7	-	-	TRBV5-4	CASSWDGIPYEQYF	TGTGCCAGCAGCTGGGACGGCATACCCTACGAGCAGTACTTC
TRBJ2-3	TRBD2	-	TRBV2	CASSEGTSGYTDTQYF	TGTGCCAGCAGTGAAGGGACTAGCGGTTACACAGATACGCAGTATTTT
TRBJ2-1	-	-	TRBV9	CASSEDLGEQFF	TGTGCCAGCAGTGAGGACCTGGGTGAGCAGTTCTTC
TRBJ2-7	-	-	TRBV5-4	CASSLRWGGETGYEQYF	TGTGCCAGCAGCCTCCGGTGGGGTGGGGAAACGGGCTACGAGCAGTACTTC
TRBJ1-6	-	few	TRBV19	CASSPPAGTSDSPLHF	TGTGCCAGTAGTCCCCCGGCCGGGACCTCGGATTCACCCCTCCACTTT
TRBJ2-5	-	-	TRBV27	CASRPMGVGETQYF	TGTGCCAGCAGACCCATGGGAGTAGGAGAGACCCAGTACTTC
TRBJ1-4	-	once	TRBV2	CASSNQGGNEKLFF	TGTGCCAGCAGTAACCAGGGCGGCAATGAAAAACTGTTTTTT
TRBJ2-7	-	-	TRBV7-9	CASSFPGWVEQYF	TGTGCCAGCAGCTTCCCCGGTTGGGTCGAGCAGTACTTC
TRBJ1-1	-	-	TRBV27	CASSQGTEAFF	TGTGCCAGCAGTCAGGGGACTGAAGCTTTCTTT
TRBJ2-1	-	-	TRBV28	CASSLGGAGNNEQFF	TGTGCCAGCAGTTTAGGGGGCGCAGGGAACAATGAGCAGTTCTTC
TRBJ2-3	-	-	TRBV18	CASSPSDWVGTDTQYF	TGTGCCAGCTCACCATCGGACTGGGTCGGGACAGATACGCAGTATTTT
TRBJ1-2	TRBD1	-	TRBV20-1	CSAGRGHGYTF	TGCAGTGCTGGCAGGGGGCATGGCTACACCTTC
TRBJ1-6	-	-	TRBV25-1	CASSPARGPLHF	TGTGCCAGCAGTCCCGCCCGGGGACCCCTCCACTTT
TRBJ2-5	TRBD1	-	TRBV7-3	CASSLSNGQGETQYF	TGTGCCAGCAGCTTATCGAATGGACAGGGTGAGACCCAGTACTTC
TRBJ2-1	TRBD2	-	TRBV9	CASSVGSGRGSYNEQFF	TGTGCCAGCAGCGTAGGAAGCGGGAGGGGGTCCTACAATGAGCAGTTCTTC
TRBJ1-5	TRBD1	-	TRBV27	CASSSRAGGRAQPQHF	TGTGCCAGCAGTTCGCGGGCAGGGGGTAGGGCTCAGCCCCAGCATTTT
TRBJ2-1	-	-	TRBV6-7	CASSGWGGDNEQFF	TGTGCCAGCAGTGGCTGGGGCGGGGACAATGAGCAGTTCTTC
TRBJ2-5	TRBD2	-	TRBV10-1	CAGSESAGVGETQYF	TGCGCCGGCAGTGAGTCCGCGGGAGTTGGAGAGACCCAGTACTTC
TRBJ1-5	-	-	TRBV2	CASKEDIVGNQPQHF	TGTGCCAGCAAGGAGGACATAGTTGGCAATCAGCCCCAGCATTTT
TRBJ2-1	TRBD2	-	TRBV5-1	CASSLGIAGGFSNNEQFF	TGCGCCAGCAGCTTGGGTATAGCGGGAGGTTTCTCCAACAATGAGCAGTTCTTC
TRBJ2-7	-	-	TRBV2	CASSGGSRRNEQYF	TGTGCCAGCAGTGGCGGCTCCCGACGGAACGAGCAGTACTTC
TRBJ2-7	-	once	TRBV18	CASSPDTSYEQYF	TGTGCCAGCTCACCGGACACTTCCTACGAGCAGTACTTC
TRBJ1-3	-	-	TRBV5-1	CASSLRGSGNTIYF	TGCGCCAGCAGCCTGAGGGGTAGTGGAAACACCATATATTTT
TRBJ2-7	-	-	TRBV6-1	CASSDNAAGSYEQYF	TGTGCCAGCAGTGACAATGCAGCGGGCTCCTACGAGCAGTACTTC
TRBJ2-7	-	-	TRBV30	CAWSSVSYEQYF	TGTGCCTGGAGCTCAGTGAGCTACGAGCAGTACTTC
TRBJ2-2	-	-	TRBV10-1	CASNSDLTPTGELFF	TGCGCCAGCAACTCGGACCTGACGCCTACCGGGGAGCTGTTTTTT
TRBJ2-5	TRBD2	-	TRBV7-9	CASSFGAGAQETQYF	TGTGCCAGCAGCTTTGGCGCGGGAGCTCAGGAGACCCAGTACTTC
TRBJ2-7	TRBD1	-	TRBV5-1	CASSPTGGEEQYF	TGCGCCAGCAGCCCTACAGGGGGCGAGGAGCAGTACTTC
TRBJ2-3	TRBD2	-	TRBV30	CAWSVPGLAESTDTQYF	TGTGCCTGGAGTGTGCCCGGCCTAGCGGAAAGCACAGATACGCAGTATTTT
TRBJ2-7	-	-	TRBV20-1	CSAPTKNEQYF	TGCAGTGCTCCAACAAAGAACGAGCAGTACTTC